This T cell receptor (beta chain) was identified during a study of T cell repertoires in cytomegalovirus infection. Points from the study as a whole: CMV carriers having the relevant HLA were flagged by cumulative public TCR beta family frequency.

From the reads, TCRdb called clonotypes with MiXCR, one entry per CDR3 protein. This table has over 120,000 distinct CDR3 sequences, around 30% appearing once. The germline gives CDR1 LNHDA, CDR2 SQIVND (reference sequence). With V trimmed by 3 bases and J by 2 bases, 5 bases remained unmatched. The CDR3 has 16 residues. Details on this clonotype: Its antigen is not known.

The chain has TRBV19 and TRBJ2-3, with 10 bases fitting TRBD2. This sample comprised CD8+ T cells from cultured PBMCs, obtained from culture after CMV antigen stimulation. This clonotype was sampled from a human donor in good health (CMV status not recorded). Some clones in this sample may be carry-over from other donors' samples. The CDR3 spells CASSISSGGLTDTQYF. In DNA form, the CDR3 reads TGTGCCAGTAGTATCTCTAGCGGGGGTCTCACAGATACGCAGTATTTT.